This T cell receptor (beta chain) was identified during a study of cytomegalovirus exposure and HLA in healthy donors. Study findings and constraints: Listed as cytomegalovirus-associated were 150 to 200 TCR beta chains. Presence/absence analyses assumed roughly uniform sequencing depth across donors. Within an earlier analysis, most TCR beta V segments proved productive either about 87% or about 30% of the time. Later, an analysis found that common viral pathogens appeared to be linked with several of the most significant clusters.

Vbeta (60) and Jbeta (13) primers were used in the PCR. Method: immunoSEQ multiplex PCR; TCRdb's copy keeps in-frame clones and lacks some. Among under 150,000 clones listed, around 82% were seen once. In regard to this clone: The antigen remains undetermined.

V was pared by 2 bases and J by 1 base, with 10 bases between. CDR3 length: 15 residues. Germline lookup yields CDR1 LNHDA and CDR2 SQIVND (reference sequence). This TCR derives from a man aged 50-60 years in good health and CMV-seronegative. The sequencing input was PBMCs. The chain recombines TRBV19 with TRBJ2-3; maybe TRBD1 (5 bases). The CDR3 is CASSIRQGGTDTQYF. CDR3 coding DNA: TGTGCCAGTAGTATACGGCAGGGTGGCACAGATACGCAGTATTTT.